The 18 T cell receptor beta chains below were found in one sample sequenced in a study of blood T cell repertoires in COVID-19. TCRdb's table, derived via immunoSEQ multiplex PCR, lists solely in-frame clones and lacks some. The sample has around 150,000 clones; 65% to 85% are singletons. Sequences were obtained from peripheral blood. The origin of the receptors is an older woman with acute or convalescent COVID-19.

CDR3 sequence (DNA): TGTGCCAGCAGTTACGGGGGGACAGAGAACACCGGGGAGCTGTTTTTT. Its protein product is CASSYGGTENTGELFF. The chain joins TRBV6-2 or TRBV6-3 to TRBJ2-2; D is possibly TRBD1 (7 bases). V was cut by 2 bases and J by 1 base, with 11 bases left in between. The CDR3 length is 16 residues. From germline, CDR1 is MNHEY and CDR2 SVGEGT.

This rearrangement joins TRBV3-1 (or the pseudogene TRBV3-2) to TRBJ2-3, with 7 nucleotides matching TRBD2. The CDR3 runs to 17 residues. With V trimmed by 1 base and J by 1 base, 8 bases remained unmatched. CDR1 and CDR2 (germline): LGHDT, YNNKEL (reference sequence). The CDR3 DNA reads TGTGCCAGCAGCCAAGGACGCGGGGGATGGGGCACAGATACGCAGTATTTT. As protein: CASSQGRGGWGTDTQYF.

The chain recombines TRBV3-1 (or the pseudogene TRBV3-2) with TRBJ2-7; 8 positions agree with TRBD1. CDR1 and CDR2 (germline): LGHDT, YNNKEL (reference sequence). The J segment lost 3 bases and the V segment lost 4 bases, leaving 11 bases of the junction unmatched. The CDR3 length is 16 residues. In DNA, the CDR3 is TGTGCCAGCAGCCCCCGGACAGGGCGAGGGGGCTACGAGCAGTACTTC. Amino acids: CASSPRTGRGGYEQYF.

The V call is TRBV24-1, the J call TRBJ2-1, with 7 bases matching TRBD1. The CDR3 runs to 13 residues. The V gene's germline CDR1 is KGHDR and CDR2 SFDVKD. The V segment lost 4 bases and the J segment 6 bases; nucleotides outside the gene matches: 2. CDR3 sequence reads: CATSEPGGNEQFF. The CDR3 region has the DNA TGTGCCACCAGTGAACCAGGGGGCAATGAGCAGTTCTTC.

The chain carries TRBV19 and TRBJ1-1, with D perhaps matching TRBD1 (6 bases). The V end lost 3 bases, the J end lost 11 bases, and 10 bases lay between the germline ends. Germline CDR1 is LNHDA and CDR2 is SQIVND (reference sequence). The CDR3 contains 11 residues. CDR3 nucleotide sequence: TGTGCCAGTAGTATGGGGGCGTGGGCTTTCTTT. Amino acid sequence: CASSMGAWAFF.

The genes are TRBV28 and TRBJ1-2, with 7 bases that match TRBD1. The V segment lost 6 bases and the J segment 7 bases; nucleotides outside the gene matches: 11. The CDR3 is 14 residues long. Germline values: CDR1 MDHEN, CDR2 SYDVKM. The CDR3 DNA follows: TGTGCCAGCAGCCTAGAGGGGGCGGGGTTTGGCTACACCTTC. Protein: CASSLEGAGFGYTF.

The V call is TRBV27, the J call TRBJ2-1; D is unclear. The CDR3 consists of 13 residues. The V gene lost 4 bases and the J gene lost 6 bases, with 10 bases spanning the gap. Germline-derived CDR1 and CDR2 are MNHEY and SMNVEV (reference sequence). CDR3 protein: CASSYPQSNEQFF. The CDR3 DNA follows: TGTGCCAGCAGTTACCCCCAGTCCAATGAGCAGTTCTTC.

This clone has a handful of counts. This chain joins TRBV19 and TRBJ1-2, with D maybe TRBD1 (5 bases). This CDR3 has 12 residues. Germline V gene data show CDR1 as LNHDA and CDR2 as SQIVND (reference sequence). Trimming removed 5 bases at V and 8 bases at J, with 12 bases between. CDR3 in DNA: TGTGCCAGTAGTCAACAGGTTGGGGGCTACACCTTC. Translated: CASSQQVGGYTF.

The rearrangement joins TRBV19 to TRBJ2-5; a possible D gene is TRBD2 (6 bases). V gave up 4 bases and J gave up 2 bases, with 17 bases separating them. Per the germline V gene, CDR1 is LNHDA and CDR2 is SQIVND (reference sequence). The CDR3 is 16 residues long. The CDR3 sequence: CASSRPGGGRQETQYF. CDR3 nucleotide sequence: TGTGCCAGTAGTAGGCCCGGAGGAGGGCGACAAGAGACCCAGTACTTC.

The genes are TRBV6-5 and TRBJ1-2; 7 positions agree with TRBD1. Germline V lookup: CDR1 MNHEY, CDR2 SVGAGI. The CDR3 totals 14 residues. V was pared by 6 bases and J by 8 bases, with 12 bases of the junction left unmatched. The CDR3 bases are TGTGCCAGCAGGGACCTCGAGACAGGGTACGGCTACACCTTC. The encoded protein is CASRDLETGYGYTF.

CDR3 sequence: CATSAQNEQFF. The DNA for the CDR3 is TGTGCCACCAGTGCCCAAAATGAGCAGTTCTTC. This chain connects TRBV24-1 to TRBJ2-1; no clear D gene. V shed 5 bases and J shed 7 bases, with 5 bases lying between them. Germline CDR1 KGHDR, CDR2 SFDVKD. The length of the CDR3 is 11 residues.

The chain uses TRBV6-1 and TRBJ1-3; possibly TRBD1 for D (6 bases). V was shortened by 10 bases and J by 4 bases, with 20 bases between the two germline ends. The germline CDR1 and CDR2 sequences are MNHNS and SASEGT. The CDR3 loop spans 15 amino acids. The CDR3 spells CATSSRGARGNTIYF. CDR3 nucleotides: TGTGCCACTTCAAGTCGGGGGGCGCGAGGAAACACCATATATTTT.

V gene TRBV6-2 or TRBV6-3 combines with J gene TRBJ1-2; D possibly corresponds to TRBD1 (5 bases). Trimming left V 6 bases short and J 8 bases short, with 13 bases between. The CDR3 consists of 12 residues. From germline, CDR1 is MNHEY and CDR2 SVGEGT. The CDR3 here is CASSDSGTGYTF. In nucleotides, the CDR3 is TGTGCCAGCAGCGACAGCGGGACCGGCTACACCTTC.

The V call is TRBV6-4, the J call TRBJ2-7; tentative D call: TRBD1 (6 bases). Germline CDR1 and CDR2: MRHNA and SNTAGT. The V and J ends lost 4 bases and 9 bases respectively, with 22 bases between them. CDR3 length: 15 amino acids. CDR3 DNA: TGTGCCAGCAGTGCGGGACATTGTCTTTCGCTCGGGCAGTACTTC. It codes for CASSAGHCLSLGQYF.

The chain links TRBV11-2 to TRBJ2-2; tentative D call: TRBD2 (6 bases). The V gene lost 4 bases and the J gene lost 5 bases, with 8 bases spanning the gap. Germline-derived CDR1 and CDR2 are SGHAT and FQNNGV. The CDR3 is 13 amino acids. DNA of the CDR3: TGTGCCAGCAGCTCGGGACTTACCGGGGAGCTGTTTTTT. Translation gives CASSSGLTGELFF.

This clone has more than one count but fewer than ten. This rearrangement joins TRBV6-2 or TRBV6-3 to TRBJ1-2; TRBD1 matches 9 bases. Germline CDR1 MNHEY, CDR2 SVGEGT. V shed 5 bases and J 4 bases; nucleotides not matched to a gene: 8. The CDR3 contains 15 residues. CDR3 nucleotides: TGTGCCAGCAGTCGATCTACAGGGGGCCTCTATGGCTACACCTTC. This encodes CASSRSTGGLYGYTF.

This sequence joins TRBV18 and TRBJ2-5; 8 bases are a match to TRBD1. V lost 1 base to trimming and J lost 5 bases; unmatched junction nucleotides: 3. This CDR3 is 14 amino acids long. Germline CDR1 reads KGHSH; CDR2 reads LQKENI. CDR3 amino acids: CASSPLRTGETQYF. CDR3 in DNA: TGTGCCAGCTCACCACTGCGGACAGGGGAGACCCAGTACTTC.

This clone showed up just once. The chain joins TRBV6-5 to TRBJ1-3; 7 bases match TRBD1. CDR1 and CDR2 from the germline V gene are MNHEY and SVGAGI. The CDR3 is 15 residues long. V gave up 7 bases and J gave up 4 bases; unmatched junction bases: 10. The CDR3 DNA reads as TGTGCCAGCAACTTTGACAGGGAGAGAGGAAACACCATATATTTT. Protein sequence: CASNFDRERGNTIYF.